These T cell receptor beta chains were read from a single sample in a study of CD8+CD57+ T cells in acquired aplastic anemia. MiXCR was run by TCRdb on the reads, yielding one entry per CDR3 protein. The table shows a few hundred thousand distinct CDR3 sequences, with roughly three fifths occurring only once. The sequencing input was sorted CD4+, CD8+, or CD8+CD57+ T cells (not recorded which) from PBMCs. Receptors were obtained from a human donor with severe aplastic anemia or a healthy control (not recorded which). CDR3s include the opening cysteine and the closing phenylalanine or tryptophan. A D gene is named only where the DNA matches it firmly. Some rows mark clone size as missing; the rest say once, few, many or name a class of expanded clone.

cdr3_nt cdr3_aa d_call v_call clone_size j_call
TGCAGTGCTAGTGTTAAGGACAGGGTTTCTGCAATTGAGCAGTTCTTC CSASVKDRVSAIEQFF TRBD1 TRBV20-1 - TRBJ2-1
TGTGCCACGAAATGGACAGGGGATCTTCCGAACACTGAAGCTTTCTTT CATKWTGDLPNTEAFF TRBD1 TRBV19 few TRBJ1-1
TGCGCCAGCAGTGAGTCGGGCGGGAGAGGGGATACGCAGTATTTT CASSESGGRGDTQYF TRBD2 TRBV10-1 once TRBJ2-3
TGTGCCAGCAGCGTAAGGGGGGCTAGCGGGGGGTTGGAGACCCAGTACTTC CASSVRGASGGLETQYF TRBD2 TRBV7-9 - TRBJ2-5
TGTGCCAGCAGTTACGGCAGGGGGCTCCACGAGCAGTACTTC CASSYGRGLHEQYF TRBD1 TRBV6-5 many TRBJ2-7
TGCGCCAGCAGTGAGACTCAGACAGGGGCCGAGGGAAGGTACGAGCAGTACTTC CASSETQTGAEGRYEQYF TRBD1 TRBV10-2 - TRBJ2-7
TGTGCCAGCAGCCAAGAGTCCGGAGTGAACACTGAAGCTTTCTTT CASSQESGVNTEAFF - TRBV4-1 - TRBJ1-1
TGTGCCAGCAGGCTGACCGGGACAGGAGGAGAGGCTTTCTTT CASRLTGTGGEAFF TRBD1 TRBV7-8 - TRBJ1-1
TGTGCCAGCAGCTTGAACGGACTAGCGGGGACGAGAGATACGCAGTATTTT CASSLNGLAGTRDTQYF TRBD2 TRBV12-3/TRBV12-4 - TRBJ2-3
TGTGCCAGCAGCCTCCGCTATCAAAAGGTGGCCCAGTACTTC CASSLRYQKVAQYF - TRBV7-9 - TRBJ2-5
TGCGCCAGCAGCTCGCTGGGGCAGGGATCGACCGGGGAGCTGTTTTTT CASSSLGQGSTGELFF - TRBV5-1 many TRBJ2-2
TGTGCCAGCAGCTTTAGCGGGAGTGTTAATGAGCAGTTCTTC CASSFSGSVNEQFF TRBD2 TRBV7-6 once TRBJ2-1
TGTGCCAGCAGCTTAGCGCCTGGGGGTTCGGAGCAGTTCTTC CASSLAPGGSEQFF - TRBV7-2 - TRBJ2-1
TGCGCCAGCAGCCAAGGAGGCAGCTATGGCTACACCTTC CASSQGGSYGYTF - TRBV4-1 - TRBJ1-2
TGCAGTGCCGGACAACAACTGAACACTGAAGCTTTCTTT CSAGQQLNTEAFF - TRBV20-1 many TRBJ1-1
TGTGCCAGCAGCCCCGTGGGGGGGTCCATCGGAAAACTGTTTTTT CASSPVGGSIGKLFF - TRBV7-9 - TRBJ1-4
TGTGCCAGCAGCCGAAGGGGGCCCCACGAGCAGTACTTC CASSRRGPHEQYF TRBD1 TRBV14 - TRBJ2-7
TGTGCCAGCTCAATCGCAGGGAAAAGCACAGATACGCAGTATTTT CASSIAGKSTDTQYF - TRBV18 - TRBJ2-3
TGTGCCAGCAGTGATTGGCAGGTCTCCTACGAGCAGTACTTC CASSDWQVSYEQYF - TRBV2 many TRBJ2-7
TGCAGTGCTAGAGGGCTGTTGACAGGGATGGGTCGGGAGCAGTACTTC CSARGLLTGMGREQYF TRBD1 TRBV20-1 many TRBJ2-7
TGTGCCATCAGTGAGTCAAGGGATCGCACAGATACGCAGTATTTT CAISESRDRTDTQYF - TRBV10-3 - TRBJ2-3
TGTGCCAGCAGCACAAACGGGGTGAGCACAGATACGCAGTATTTT CASSTNGVSTDTQYF - TRBV7-2 once TRBJ2-3
TGCGCCAGCAGCTTGGTCGATAGGGCAGGGGCGAACACTGAAGCTTTCTTT CASSLVDRAGANTEAFF - TRBV5-1 - TRBJ1-1